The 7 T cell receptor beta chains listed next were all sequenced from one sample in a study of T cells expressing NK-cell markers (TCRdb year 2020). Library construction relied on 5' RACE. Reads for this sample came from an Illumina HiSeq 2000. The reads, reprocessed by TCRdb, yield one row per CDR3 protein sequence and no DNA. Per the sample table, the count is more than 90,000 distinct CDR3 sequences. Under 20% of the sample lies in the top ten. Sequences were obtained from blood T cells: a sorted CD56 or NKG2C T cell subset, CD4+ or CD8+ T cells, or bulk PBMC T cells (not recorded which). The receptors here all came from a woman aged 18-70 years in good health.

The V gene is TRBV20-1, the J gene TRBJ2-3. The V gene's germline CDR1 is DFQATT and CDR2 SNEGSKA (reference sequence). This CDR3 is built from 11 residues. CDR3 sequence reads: CSARSTDTQYF.

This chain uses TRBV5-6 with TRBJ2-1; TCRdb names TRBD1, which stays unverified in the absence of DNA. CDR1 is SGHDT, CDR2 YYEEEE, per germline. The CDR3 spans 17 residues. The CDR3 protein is CASSLARGTGGSNEQFF.

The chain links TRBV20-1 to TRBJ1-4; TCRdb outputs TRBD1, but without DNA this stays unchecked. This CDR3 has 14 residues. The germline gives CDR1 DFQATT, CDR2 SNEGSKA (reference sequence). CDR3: CSARDPGQGKKLFF.

This chain's CDR3 is CASSPRQEPNTGELFF. The chain is built from TRBV4-3 and TRBJ2-2; the TRBD1 assignment by TCRdb is unverifiable without DNA. Looked up from germline, CDR1 is LGHNA and CDR2 is YSLEER. This CDR3 is built from 16 residues.

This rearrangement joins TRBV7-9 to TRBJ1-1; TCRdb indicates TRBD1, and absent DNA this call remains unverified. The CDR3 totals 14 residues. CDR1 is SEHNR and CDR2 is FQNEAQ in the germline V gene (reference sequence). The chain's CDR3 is CASSAFGQTFEAFF.

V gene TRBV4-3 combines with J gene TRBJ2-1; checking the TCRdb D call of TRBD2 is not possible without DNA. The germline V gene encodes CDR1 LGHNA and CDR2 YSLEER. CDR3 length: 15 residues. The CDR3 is CASSPRLADNNEQFF.

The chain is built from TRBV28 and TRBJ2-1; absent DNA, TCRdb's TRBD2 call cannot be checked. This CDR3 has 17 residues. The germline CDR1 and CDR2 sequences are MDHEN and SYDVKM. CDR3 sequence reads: CASSPSSGGDPYNEQFF.